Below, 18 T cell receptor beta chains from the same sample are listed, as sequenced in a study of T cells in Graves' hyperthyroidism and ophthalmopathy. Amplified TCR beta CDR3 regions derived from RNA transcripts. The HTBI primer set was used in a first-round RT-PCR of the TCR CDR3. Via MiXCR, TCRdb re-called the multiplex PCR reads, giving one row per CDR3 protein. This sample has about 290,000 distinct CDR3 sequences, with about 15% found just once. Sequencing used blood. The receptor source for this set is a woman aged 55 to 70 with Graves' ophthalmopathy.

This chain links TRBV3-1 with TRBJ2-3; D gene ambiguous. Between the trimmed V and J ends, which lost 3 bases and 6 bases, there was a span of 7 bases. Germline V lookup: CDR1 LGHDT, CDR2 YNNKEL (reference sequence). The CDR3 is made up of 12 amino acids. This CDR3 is CASSHLEDTQYF. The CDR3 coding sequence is TGTGCCAGCAGCCACCTCGAGGATACGCAGTATTTT.

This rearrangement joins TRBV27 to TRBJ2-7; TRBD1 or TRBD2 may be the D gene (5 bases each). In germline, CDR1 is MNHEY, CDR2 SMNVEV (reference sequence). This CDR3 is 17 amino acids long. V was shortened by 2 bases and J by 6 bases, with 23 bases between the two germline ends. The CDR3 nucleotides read TGTGCCAGCAGTTTAATTGCCGGGGCGTTGGTGTCTCGCGAGCAGTACTTC. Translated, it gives CASSLIAGALVSREQYF.

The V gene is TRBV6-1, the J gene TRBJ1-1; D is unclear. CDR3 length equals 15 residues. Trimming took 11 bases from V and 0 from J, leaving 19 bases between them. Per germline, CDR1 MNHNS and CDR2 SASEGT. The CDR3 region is CAARVEGRMNTEAFF. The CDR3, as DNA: TGTGCCGCCCGAGTGGAGGGTCGGATGAACACTGAAGCTTTCTTT.

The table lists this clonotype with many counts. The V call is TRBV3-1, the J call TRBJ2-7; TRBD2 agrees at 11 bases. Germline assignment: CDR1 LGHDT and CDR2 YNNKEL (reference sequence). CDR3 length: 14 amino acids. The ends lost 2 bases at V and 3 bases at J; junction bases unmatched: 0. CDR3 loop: CASSQTSGSYEQYF. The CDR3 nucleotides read TGTGCCAGCAGCCAAACTAGCGGGAGCTACGAGCAGTACTTC.

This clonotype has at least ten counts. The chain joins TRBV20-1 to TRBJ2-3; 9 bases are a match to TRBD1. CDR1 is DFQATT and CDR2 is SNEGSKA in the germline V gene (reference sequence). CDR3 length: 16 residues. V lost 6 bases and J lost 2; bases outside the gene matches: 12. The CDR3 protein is CSATVAGTGHTDTQYF. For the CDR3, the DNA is TGCAGTGCGACAGTTGCCGGGACAGGGCACACAGATACGCAGTATTTT.

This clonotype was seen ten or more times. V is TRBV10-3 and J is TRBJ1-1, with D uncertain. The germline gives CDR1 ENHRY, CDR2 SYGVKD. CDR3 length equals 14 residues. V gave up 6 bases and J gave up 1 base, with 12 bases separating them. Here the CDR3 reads CAIRVLLSNTEAFF. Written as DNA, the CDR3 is TGTGCCATCAGAGTTCTTTTATCGAACACTGAAGCTTTCTTT.

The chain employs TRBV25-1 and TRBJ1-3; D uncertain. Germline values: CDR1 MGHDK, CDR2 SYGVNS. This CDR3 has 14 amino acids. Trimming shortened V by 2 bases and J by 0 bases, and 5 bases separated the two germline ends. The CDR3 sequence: CASSEGSSGNTIYF. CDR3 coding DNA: TGTGCCAGCAGTGAAGGTAGCTCTGGAAACACCATATATTTT.

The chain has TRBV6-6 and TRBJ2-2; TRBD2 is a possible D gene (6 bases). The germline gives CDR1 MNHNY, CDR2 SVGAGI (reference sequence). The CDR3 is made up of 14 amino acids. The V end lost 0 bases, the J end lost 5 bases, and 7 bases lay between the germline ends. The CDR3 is CASSYSAGTGELFF. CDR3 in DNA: TGTGCCAGCAGTTACTCGGCGGGGACCGGGGAGCTGTTTTTT.

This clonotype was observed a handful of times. CDR3 region: CASSTLPRRGRVVQRSGEQYF. The CDR3 DNA is TGTGCCAGCAGTACTCTCCCCCGGAGGGGGCGCGTCGTCCAGAGGTCAGGCGAGCAGTACTTC. The V call is TRBV6-2 or TRBV6-3, the J call TRBJ2-7; D is perhaps TRBD1 (7 bases). Germline CDR1 is MNHEY and CDR2 is SVGEGT. The CDR3 is 21 residues long. V lost 5 bases to trimming and J lost 6 bases, with 38 bases between them.

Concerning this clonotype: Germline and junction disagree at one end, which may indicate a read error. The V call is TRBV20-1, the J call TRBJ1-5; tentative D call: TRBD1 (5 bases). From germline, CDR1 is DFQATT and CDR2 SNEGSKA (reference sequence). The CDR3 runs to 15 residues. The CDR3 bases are TGCAGTGCTAGCACGACAGCAGGGAGCAATGAGCCCCAGCATTTT. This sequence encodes CSASTTAGSNEPQHF.

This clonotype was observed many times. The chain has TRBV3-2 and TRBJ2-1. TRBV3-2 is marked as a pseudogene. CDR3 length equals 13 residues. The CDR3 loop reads CASSQGQADEQFF. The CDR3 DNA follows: TGTGCCAGCAGCCAAGGCCAGGCCGATGAGCAGTTCTTC.

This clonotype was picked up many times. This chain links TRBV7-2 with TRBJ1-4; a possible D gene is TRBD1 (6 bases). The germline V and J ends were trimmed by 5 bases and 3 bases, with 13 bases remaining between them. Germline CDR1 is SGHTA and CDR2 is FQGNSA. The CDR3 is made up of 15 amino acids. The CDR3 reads CASSVNREPNEKLFF. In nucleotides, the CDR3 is TGTGCCAGCAGCGTCAACAGGGAGCCTAATGAAAAACTGTTTTTT.

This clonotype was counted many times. The CDR3 reads CASSLTDTNYGYTF. The CDR3 nucleotides are TGTGCCAGCAGTTTGACAGATACTAACTATGGCTACACCTTC. The V call is TRBV27, the J call TRBJ1-2; possibly TRBD1 for D (5 bases). CDR3 size: 14 residues. CDR1 and CDR2 from the germline V gene are MNHEY and SMNVEV (reference sequence). Trimming took 3 bases from V and 0 from J, leaving 8 bases between them.

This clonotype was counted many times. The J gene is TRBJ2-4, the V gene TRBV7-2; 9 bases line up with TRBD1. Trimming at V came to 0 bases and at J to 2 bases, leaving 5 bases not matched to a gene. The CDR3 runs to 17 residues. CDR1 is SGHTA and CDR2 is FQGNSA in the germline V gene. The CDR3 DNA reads TGTGCCAGCAGCTTAGCGCAGGGACAGGGCCCCAAAAACATTCAGTACTTC. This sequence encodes CASSLAQGQGPKNIQYF. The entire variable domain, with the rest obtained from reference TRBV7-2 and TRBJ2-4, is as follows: GAGVSQSPSNKVTEKGKDVELRCDPISGHTALYWYRQSLGQGLEFLIYFQGNSAPDKSGLPSDRFSAERTGGSVSTLTIQRTQQEDSAVYLCASSLAQGQGPKNIQYFGAGTRLSVL.

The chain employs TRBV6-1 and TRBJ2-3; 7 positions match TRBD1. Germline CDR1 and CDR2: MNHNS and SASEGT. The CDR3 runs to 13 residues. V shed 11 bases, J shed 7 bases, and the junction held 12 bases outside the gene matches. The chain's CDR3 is CACARGQTHTQYF. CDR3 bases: TGTGCCTGCGCAAGGGGGCAGACCCATACGCAGTATTTT.

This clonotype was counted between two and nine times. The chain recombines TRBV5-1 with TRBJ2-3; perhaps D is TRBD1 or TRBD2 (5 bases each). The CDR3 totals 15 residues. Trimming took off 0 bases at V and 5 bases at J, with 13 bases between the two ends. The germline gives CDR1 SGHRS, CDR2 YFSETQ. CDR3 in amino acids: CASSLGLLGGDTQYF. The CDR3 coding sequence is TGCGCCAGCAGCTTGGGCCTACTTGGGGGAGATACGCAGTATTTT.

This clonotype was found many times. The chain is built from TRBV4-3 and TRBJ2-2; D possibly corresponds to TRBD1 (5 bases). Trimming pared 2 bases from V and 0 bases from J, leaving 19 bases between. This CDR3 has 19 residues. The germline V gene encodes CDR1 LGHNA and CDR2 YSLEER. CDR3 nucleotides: TGCGCCAGCAGCCAACGAAGGGGTGACGGATCCGCGAACACCGGGGAGCTGTTTTTT. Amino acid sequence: CASSQRRGDGSANTGELFF.

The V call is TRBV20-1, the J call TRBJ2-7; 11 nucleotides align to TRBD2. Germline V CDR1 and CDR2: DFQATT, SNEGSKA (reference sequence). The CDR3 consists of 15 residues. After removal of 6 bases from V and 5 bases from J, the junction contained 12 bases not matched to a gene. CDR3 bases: TGCAGTGCAACTGAAACTGGACTAGCGGGCCACGAGCAGTACTTC. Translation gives CSATETGLAGHEQYF.